These T cell receptor beta chains were read from a single sample in a study of blood T cell repertoires in COVID-19. Clones were sequenced by immunoSEQ multiplex PCR, and TCRdb holds only the in-frame ones, with some missing. The sample carries approximately 400,000 clones, 88% recorded once. Sequenced: peripheral blood. These receptors all stem from a woman in her forties or fifties with COVID-19, enrolled during active disease. Both conserved end residues are part of each CDR3. A D gene is named only where the DNA matches it firmly. For some rows the clone size is stated as once, few or many, or as a class when expanded; others skip it.

V: TRBV11-1; J: TRBJ1-6; D: -; size: -; DNA: TGTGCCAGCAGCCCCAGAGGAAATTCACCCCTCCACTTT; CDR3: CASSPRGNSPLHF
V: TRBV10-3; J: TRBJ2-5; D: -; size: -; DNA: TGTGCCATCAGTCCTGGGGGGGGCTCAGAAGAGACCCAGTACTTC; CDR3: CAISPGGGSEETQYF
V: TRBV5-1; J: TRBJ2-5; D: TRBD2; size: -; DNA: TGCGCCAGCTGGTTAGCGGGGGCCGGGGCCCAGTACTTC; CDR3: CASWLAGAGAQYF
V: TRBV5-1; J: TRBJ1-1; D: -; size: -; DNA: TGCGCCAGCAGCTCATGGGACGGACAGCACCCTGAAGCTTTCTTT; CDR3: CASSSWDGQHPEAFF
V: TRBV6-5; J: TRBJ1-6; D: -; size: -; DNA: TGTGCCAGCACCCGGGTTTTAAGTAATTCACCCCTCCACTTT; CDR3: CASTRVLSNSPLHF
V: TRBV7-9; J: TRBJ2-2; D: TRBD1; size: -; DNA: TGTGCCAGCAGCTACCGGGACAGGCCCGGGGAGCTGTTTTTT; CDR3: CASSYRDRPGELFF
V: TRBV2; J: TRBJ2-2; D: -; size: -; DNA: TGTGCCAGCAGTTTACCAGGGGTAACCGGGGAGCTGTTTTTT; CDR3: CASSLPGVTGELFF
V: TRBV6-4; J: TRBJ1-2; D: TRBD1; size: -; DNA: TGTGCCAGCAGTGAAGGACAGGGCGGGCTGTATGGCTACACCTTC; CDR3: CASSEGQGGLYGYTF
V: TRBV30; J: TRBJ2-3; D: TRBD2; size: -; DNA: TGTGCCTGGAGTACCGCTAGCGGGGGGTCCGATACGCAGTATTTT; CDR3: CAWSTASGGSDTQYF
V: TRBV18; J: TRBJ1-3; D: -; size: once; DNA: TGTGCCAGCTCACCTTTTTCAGGAGGAGCTGGAAACACCATATATTTT; CDR3: CASSPFSGGAGNTIYF
V: TRBV4-1; J: TRBJ2-3; D: TRBD2; size: -; DNA: TGCGCCAGCAGCCACCTTGGGCGGGGGGGGAGCACAGATACGCAGTATTTT; CDR3: CASSHLGRGGSTDTQYF
V: TRBV4-2; J: TRBJ2-2; D: -; size: few; DNA: TGTGCCAGCAGCCAAGAAGGGGACTCATACTTCGGGGAGCTGTTTTTT; CDR3: CASSQEGDSYFGELFF
V: TRBV6-5; J: TRBJ1-2; D: TRBD1; size: -; DNA: TGTGCCAGCAGCGCAGACAGGGTGGGTTACACCTTC; CDR3: CASSADRVGYTF
V: TRBV6-6; J: TRBJ1-5; D: -; size: -; DNA: TGTGCCAGCAGGGGAGGGACCGTCGATCAGCCCCAGCATTTT; CDR3: CASRGGTVDQPQHF
V: TRBV24-1; J: TRBJ2-2; D: TRBD2; size: -; DNA: TGTGCCACCAGTGATTTGGGGCCCGGGAGGGACGGGGAGCTGTTTTTT; CDR3: CATSDLGPGRDGELFF
V: TRBV5-8; J: TRBJ1-2; D: TRBD1; size: -; DNA: TGTGCCAGCAGCGTGACAGGGACCTATGGCTACACCTTC; CDR3: CASSVTGTYGYTF
V: TRBV9; J: TRBJ1-2; D: -; size: -; DNA: TGTGCCAGCAGCGCCCCGGGGGGGGCATTCGGCTATGGCTACACCTTC; CDR3: CASSAPGGAFGYGYTF
V: TRBV28; J: TRBJ2-3; D: -; size: -; DNA: TGTGCCAGCAGCCCTGGGGGCGAAAGCACAGATACGCAGTATTTT; CDR3: CASSPGGESTDTQYF
V: TRBV2; J: TRBJ1-1; D: -; size: -; DNA: TGTGCCAGCAGTGAAGCGCTCGGGAGGGGTGGGACTGAAGCTTTCTTT; CDR3: CASSEALGRGGTEAFF
V: TRBV5-5; J: TRBJ2-7; D: -; size: -; DNA: TGTGCCAGCAGCTTGCGCGGGTACTACGAGCAGTACTTC; CDR3: CASSLRGYYEQYF
V: TRBV15; J: TRBJ1-2; D: -; size: -; DNA: TGTGCCACCAGCAGGGAACTCGGACAGAACTATGGCTACACCTTC; CDR3: CATSRELGQNYGYTF
V: TRBV7-2; J: TRBJ1-5; D: -; size: once; DNA: TGTGCCAGCAGCTTATGGAGTAATCAGCCCCAGCATTTT; CDR3: CASSLWSNQPQHF
V: TRBV3-1/TRBV3-2; J: TRBJ2-1; D: TRBD2; size: -; DNA: TGTGCCAGCAGCCAAGCAGGAGCGGGGGTCGGTGAGCAGTTCTTC; CDR3: CASSQAGAGVGEQFF
V: TRBV2; J: TRBJ2-5; D: TRBD1; size: few; DNA: TGTGCCAGCAGAAAGGGGACAGGGCGGGAGACCCAGTACTTC; CDR3: CASRKGTGRETQYF
V: TRBV27; J: TRBJ2-3; D: TRBD1; size: -; DNA: TGTGCCACCATTAAGATGGGGACAGGGTCAGATACGCAGTATTTT; CDR3: CATIKMGTGSDTQYF
V: TRBV29-1; J: TRBJ2-3; D: -; size: -; DNA: TGCAGCGCGTCGGGCGGGCCCAGTCCCGGCACAGATACGCAGTATTTT; CDR3: CSASGGPSPGTDTQYF
V: TRBV7-3; J: TRBJ2-2; D: -; size: -; DNA: TGTGCCAGCAGCCGCAGGGGGAACACCGGGGAGCTGTTTTTT; CDR3: CASSRRGNTGELFF
V: TRBV5-1; J: TRBJ2-1; D: TRBD2; size: -; DNA: TGCGCCAGCAGCCTCGGGGGGGCAACCTACAATGAGCAGTTCTTC; CDR3: CASSLGGATYNEQFF
V: TRBV14; J: TRBJ1-2; D: -; size: -; DNA: TGTGCCAGCAGCCCTCTTGACTATGGCTACACCTTC; CDR3: CASSPLDYGYTF
V: TRBV5-1; J: TRBJ2-2; D: -; size: few; DNA: TGCGCCAGCAGCTTGCGGGTTGCGGACGGGGAGCTGTTTTTT; CDR3: CASSLRVADGELFF
V: TRBV3-1/TRBV3-2; J: TRBJ1-2; D: -; size: -; DNA: TGTGCCAGCAGCCAAGGTCGGGGAGACGGCTACACCTTC; CDR3: CASSQGRGDGYTF
V: TRBV5-1; J: TRBJ1-1; D: -; size: once; DNA: TGCGCCAGCAGCTTGGTTTTCGGGAGTGATAGAACTGAAGCTTTCTTT; CDR3: CASSLVFGSDRTEAFF
V: TRBV20-1; J: TRBJ2-1; D: -; size: -; DNA: TGCAGTGCTCAGGAGGATGAGCAGTTCTTC; CDR3: CSAQEDEQFF
V: TRBV7-8; J: TRBJ2-7; D: -; size: -; DNA: TGTGCCAGCAGGCAAGGGGCAGCCCTAAGCTACGAGCAGTACTTC; CDR3: CASRQGAALSYEQYF
V: TRBV5-5; J: TRBJ2-7; D: TRBD1; size: once; DNA: TGTGCCAGCAGCTTGGATCCAGGGGGAACCTACGAGCAGTACTTC; CDR3: CASSLDPGGTYEQYF
V: TRBV5-6; J: TRBJ1-2; D: -; size: -; DNA: TGTGCCAGCAGCTTGGGGCCAGATCAGGGATGGGGCTACACCTTC; CDR3: CASSLGPDQGWGYTF
V: TRBV18; J: TRBJ2-6; D: -; size: -; DNA: TGTGCCAGCTCAGTATCCCGAACAGGGTCAATCGGAAGCTCTGGGGCCAACGTCCTGACTTTC; CDR3: CASSVSRTGSIGSSGANVLTF
V: TRBV19; J: TRBJ2-1; D: TRBD2; size: -; DNA: TGTGCCAGTAACGTCCTTAGCGGGGGGCTCCGTGCTGAGCAGTTCTTC; CDR3: CASNVLSGGLRAEQFF
V: TRBV2; J: TRBJ2-7; D: TRBD2; size: -; DNA: TGTGCCAGCAGTGAGGGACTAGCGGGGGGGAGTTACGAGCAGTACTTC; CDR3: CASSEGLAGGSYEQYF
V: TRBV30; J: TRBJ1-5; D: TRBD1; size: -; DNA: TGTGCCTGGAGTGTAGGCGGGACAGGGAATCAGCCCCAGCATTTT; CDR3: CAWSVGGTGNQPQHF